This T cell receptor beta chain was captured by sequencing in a study of T cell responses to AZD1222 COVID-19 vaccine. This clone came up a few times. Measured with immunoSEQ multiplex PCR; TCRdb has only the in-frame clones, and not every one. The sample has roughly 120,000 clones, around nine tenths seen once; the top ten hold less than 4%. The CDR3 runs to 13 residues. The V gene lost 8 bases and the J gene lost 4 bases, with 14 bases spanning the gap. Germline lookup yields CDR1 LNHDA and CDR2 SQIVND (reference sequence). The sequence was obtained from an adult who received the AZD1222 COVID-19 vaccine. Sample: peripheral blood, taken 28 days after the second AZD1222 dose. The chain joins TRBV19 to TRBJ1-2; D is possibly TRBD1 (6 bases). CDR3 DNA: TGTGCCAGTGTGAAGGGGGGGAGCTATGGCTACACCTTC. It is translated as CASVKGGSYGYTF.